Included here is one T cell receptor (beta chain) sequence, with context. Antigen: not known. The sample is drawn from a study of T cells in localized non-small cell lung cancer. Overall study findings and caveats: The study linked higher blood T cell density to longer overall survival. When the top 100 tumor clones were examined, a median approximately 54 of them also appeared in the adjacent lung, which was paired and uninvolved. Because only a single region of the tumor was sequenced, heterogeneity remains possible. The study found T cell clonality highest in uninvolved adjacent lung, above tumor.

TCRdb's copy holds only in-frame clones and misses some; the assay was immunoSEQ multiplex PCR. The table shows roughly 1,400 clones, with 20% to 30% occurring only once. This CDR3 is 14 amino acids long. Germline V lookup: CDR1 SQVTM, CDR2 ANQGSEA. V dropped 6 bases and J dropped 3 bases, with 15 bases sitting between them. The sequence was obtained from a woman aged 35 to 75 with stage II lung adenocarcinoma. The rearrangement uses TRBV29-1 and TRBJ2-1; unclear D gene. The starting material was lung tumor tissue, obtained before any cancer treatment. Here the CDR3 reads CSVVKRYNYNEQFF. DNA of the CDR3: TGCAGCGTGGTTAAACGGTACAACTACAATGAGCAGTTCTTC.